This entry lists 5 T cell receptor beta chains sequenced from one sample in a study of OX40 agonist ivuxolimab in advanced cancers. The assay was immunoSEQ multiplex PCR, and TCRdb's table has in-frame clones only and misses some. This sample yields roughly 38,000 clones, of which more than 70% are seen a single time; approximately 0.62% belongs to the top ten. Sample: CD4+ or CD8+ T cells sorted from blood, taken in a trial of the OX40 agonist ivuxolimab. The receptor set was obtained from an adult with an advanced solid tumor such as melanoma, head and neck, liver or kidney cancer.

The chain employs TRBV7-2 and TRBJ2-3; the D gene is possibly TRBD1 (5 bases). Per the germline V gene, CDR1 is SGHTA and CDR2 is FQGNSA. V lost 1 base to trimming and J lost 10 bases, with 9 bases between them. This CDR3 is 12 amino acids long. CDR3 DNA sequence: TGTGCCAGCAGCTTAGGGGGCCAAGCGCAGTATTTT. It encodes CASSLGGQAQYF.

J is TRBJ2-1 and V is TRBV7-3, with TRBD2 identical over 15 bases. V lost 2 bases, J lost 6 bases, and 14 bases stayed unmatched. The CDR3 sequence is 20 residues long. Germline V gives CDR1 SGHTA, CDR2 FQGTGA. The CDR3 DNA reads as TGTGCCAGCAGCTTAGGGCCGGGACTAGCGGGGGGCGGGTCCCCCAATGAGCAGTTCTTC. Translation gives CASSLGPGLAGGGSPNEQFF. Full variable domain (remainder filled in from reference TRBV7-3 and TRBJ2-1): GAGVSQTPSNKVTEKGKYVELRCDPISGHTALYWYRQSLGQGPEFLIYFQGTGAADDSGLPNDRFFAVRPEGSVSTLKIQRTERGDSAVYLCASSLGPGLAGGGSPNEQFFGPGTRLTVL.

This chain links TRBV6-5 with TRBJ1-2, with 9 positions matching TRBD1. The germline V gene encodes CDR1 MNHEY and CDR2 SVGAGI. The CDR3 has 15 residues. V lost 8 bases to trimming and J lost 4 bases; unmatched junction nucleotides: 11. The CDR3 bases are TGTGCCAGCTCGGATACAGGGGGCCGGTTCTATGGCTACACCTTC. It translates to CASSDTGGRFYGYTF.

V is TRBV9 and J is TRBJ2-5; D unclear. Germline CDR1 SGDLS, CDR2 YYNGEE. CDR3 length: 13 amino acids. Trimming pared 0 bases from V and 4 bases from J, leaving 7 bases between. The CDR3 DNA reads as TGTGCCAGCAGCGTAGCCAGTACAGAGACCCAGTACTTC. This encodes CASSVASTETQYF.

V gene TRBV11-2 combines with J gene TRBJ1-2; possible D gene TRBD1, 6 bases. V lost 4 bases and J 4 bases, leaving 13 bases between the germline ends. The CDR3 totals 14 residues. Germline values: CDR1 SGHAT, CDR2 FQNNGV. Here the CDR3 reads CASSSYRDGYGYTF. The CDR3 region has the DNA TGTGCCAGCAGCTCCTACAGGGATGGCTATGGCTACACCTTC. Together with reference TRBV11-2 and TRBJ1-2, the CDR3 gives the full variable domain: EAGVAQSPRYKIIEKRQSVAFWCNPISGHATLYWYQQILGQGPKLLIQFQNNGVVDDSQLPKDRFSAERLKGVDSTLKIQPAKLEDSAVYLCASSSYRDGYGYTFGSGTRLTVV.